The clone carrying this T cell receptor beta chain showed up just once. Its matching antigen is unknown. The data were produced by immunoSEQ multiplex PCR, yet TCRdb's version contains in-frame clones alone and is incomplete. Of approximately 140,000 clones listed, 91% were seen once; the top ten hold 2.8%. The V gene lost 6 bases and the J gene lost 0 bases, with 12 bases spanning the gap. Germline lookup yields CDR1 ENHRY and CDR2 SYGVKD. This CDR3 region has 14 residues. The data originate from a study of T cell responses to AZD1222 COVID-19 vaccine. Study-level points and caveats: Only a handful of AZD1222 recipients were seropositive at baseline. In the spike-specific TCR repertoire, nearly half reportedly target unmutated variant regions. The sample set comprised mostly white British donors with more females, and clonal diversity was possibly underestimated. After the peak T cell response, and only then, were repertoires sampled.

The chain has TRBV10-3 and TRBJ2-7, with D perhaps TRBD1 (7 bases). The sample in question was peripheral blood, obtained on day 0 of AZD1222 vaccination. The sequence was obtained from an adult in good health. The CDR3, as DNA: TGTGCCATCAGGGCAGGGGGGAGCTCCTACGAGCAGTACTTC. This encodes CAIRAGGSSYEQYF.